This TCR beta chain was captured by sequencing in a study of CD8 T cells in ankylosing spondylitis. Broader study findings: A TCR beta motif of eight highly homologous variants appeared characteristic of ankylosing spondylitis blood.

CDR3 size: 16 residues. With 0 bases removed from V and 4 bases from J, the gap between germline ends came to 14 bases. Germline-derived CDR1 and CDR2 are LGHNA and YSLEER. MiXCR, applied by TCRdb to the 5' RACE reads, yields one record per CDR3 protein. The sample lists about 480,000 distinct CDR3 sequences, approximately 17% occurring once. Details on this clonotype: Its antigen remains unidentified.

This TCR came from a male donor with ankylosing spondylitis. Sequencing was performed on blood, either unsorted or a sorted T cell fraction (not recorded which). The V and J genes are TRBV4-3 and TRBJ2-3, with TRBD2 as a possible D gene (7 bases). The CDR3 spells CASSQDRGLAADTQYF. The CDR3, as DNA: TGCGCCAGCAGCCAAGATCGGGGGCTAGCGGCAGATACGCAGTATTTT.